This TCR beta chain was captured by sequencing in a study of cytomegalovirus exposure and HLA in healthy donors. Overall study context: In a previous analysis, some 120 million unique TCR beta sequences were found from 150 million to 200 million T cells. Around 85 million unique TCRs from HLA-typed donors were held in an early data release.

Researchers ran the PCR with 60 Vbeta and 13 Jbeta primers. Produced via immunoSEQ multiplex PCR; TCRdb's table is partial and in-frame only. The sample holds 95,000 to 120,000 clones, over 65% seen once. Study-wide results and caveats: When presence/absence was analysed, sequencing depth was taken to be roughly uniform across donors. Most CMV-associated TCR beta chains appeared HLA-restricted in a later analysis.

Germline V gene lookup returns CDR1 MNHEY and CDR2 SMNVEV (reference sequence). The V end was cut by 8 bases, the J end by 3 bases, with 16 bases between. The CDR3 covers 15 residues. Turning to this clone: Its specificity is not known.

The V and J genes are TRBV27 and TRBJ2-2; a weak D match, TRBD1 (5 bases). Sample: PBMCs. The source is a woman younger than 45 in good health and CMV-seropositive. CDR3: CASSPGPGYTGELFF. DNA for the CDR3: TGTGCCAGCTCCCCAGGGCCAGGGTACACCGGGGAGCTGTTTTTT.